Below, 5 T cell receptor beta chains from the same sample are listed, as sequenced in a study of blood T cell repertoires in COVID-19. TCRdb's table, derived via immunoSEQ multiplex PCR, lists solely in-frame clones and lacks some. In the table there are 300,000 or so clones, 70% to 90% of which are singletons. Sequenced input: peripheral blood. These receptors all come from a man younger than 35 who had recovered from COVID-19.

This chain connects TRBV5-3 to TRBJ2-1, with 7 bases that match TRBD1. TRBV5-3 is labeled an ORF, and its function is uncertain. This CDR3 comprises 20 residues. The V segment lost 1 base and the J segment 6 bases; nucleotides outside the gene matches: 22. DNA of the CDR3: TGTGCCAGAAGCTTGCAGTACGGGACAGAGTCTTTTCGCACACCCAATGAGCAGTTCTTC. This translates into CARSLQYGTESFRTPNEQFF.

The V call is TRBV27, the J call TRBJ1-1; D may be TRBD1 (6 bases). CDR1 is MNHEY, CDR2 SMNVEV, per germline (reference sequence). V gave up 1 base and J gave up 2 bases, with 14 bases separating them. The CDR3 loop spans 16 amino acids. Here the CDR3 reads CASSLLDSTSNTEAFF. As DNA, the CDR3 is TGTGCCAGCAGTTTATTGGACAGCACCTCCAACACTGAAGCTTTCTTT.

This clone was detected once. This sequence joins TRBV5-4 and TRBJ1-5; 7 nucleotides agree with TRBD1. Germline assignment: CDR1 SGHNT and CDR2 YYREEE (reference sequence). The CDR3 has 15 residues. V lost 3 bases and J lost 3; bases outside the gene matches: 6. CDR3 sequence: CASSCRQGPNQPQHF. The CDR3 nucleotides read TGTGCCAGCAGCTGCAGACAGGGTCCCAATCAGCCCCAGCATTTT.

The chain couples TRBV19 to TRBJ2-3; no clear D. The CDR3 has 14 amino acids. V dropped 5 bases and J dropped 0 bases, with 9 bases sitting between them. Per the germline V gene, CDR1 is LNHDA and CDR2 is SQIVND (reference sequence). CDR3 DNA: TGTGCCAGTAGTCGGAGCCTGAGCACAGATACGCAGTATTTT. Amino acids: CASSRSLSTDTQYF.

V gene TRBV6-4 combines with J gene TRBJ2-4; D perhaps matches TRBD2 (6 bases). Germline V gene sequence: CDR1 MRHNA, CDR2 SNTAGT. Trimming cost V 8 bases and J 0 bases, with 17 bases left between them. The CDR3 covers 16 residues. The CDR3 bases are TGTGCCAGCGGGACTCGGAGGGAGCTAGCCAAAAACATTCAGTACTTC. Protein product: CASGTRRELAKNIQYF.